This T cell receptor beta chain emerged from a study of low-dose radiotherapy and immunotherapy resistance in tumors. Study details: Each fraction given to Cohort 2 every two weeks delivered 1 Gy, and the total reached 13 Gy over 26 weeks.

With TRAV- and TRBV-specific primers, first-strand cDNA was made, covering the alpha and beta chains. A constant-region primer paired with the V-primer adapter amplified TCRs over around 18 PCR cycles. One entry per CDR3 protein results from TCRdb running MiXCR on the reads. The data show fewer than 8,000 distinct CDR3 sequences, about 71% seen once. Trimming removed 7 bases from V and 0 bases from J, with 13 bases in between. This CDR3 spans 15 amino acids. Germline V lookup: CDR1 MRHNA, CDR2 SNTAGT. The V gene is TRBV6-4, the J gene TRBJ1-5; D unresolved. This TCR came from a human donor with advanced metastatic prostate, ovarian, gallbladder or colorectal cancer (not recorded which). This table probably holds off-target reads from a library built for another chain. CDR3 sequence reads: CASNRQDYSNQPQHF. The CDR3 region has the DNA TGTGCCAGCAATCGGCAGGATTATAGCAATCAGCCCCAGCATTTT.